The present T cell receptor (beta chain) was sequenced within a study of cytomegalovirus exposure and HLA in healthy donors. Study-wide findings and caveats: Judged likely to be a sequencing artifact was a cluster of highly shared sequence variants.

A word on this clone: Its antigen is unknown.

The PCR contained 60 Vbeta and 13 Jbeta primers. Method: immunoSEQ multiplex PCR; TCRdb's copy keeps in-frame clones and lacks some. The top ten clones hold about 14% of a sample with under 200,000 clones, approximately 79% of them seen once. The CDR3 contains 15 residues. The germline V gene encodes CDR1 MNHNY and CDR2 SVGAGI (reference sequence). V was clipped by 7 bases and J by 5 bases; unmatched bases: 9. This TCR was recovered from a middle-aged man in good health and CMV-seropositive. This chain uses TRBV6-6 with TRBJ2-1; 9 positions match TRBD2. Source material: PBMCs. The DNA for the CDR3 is TGTGCCAGCAATCCGACTAGCGGTAGACACAATGAGCAGTTCTTC. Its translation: CASNPTSGRHNEQFF.